The entry below gives a single T cell receptor beta chain sequence along with its context. This entry belongs to a study of cytomegalovirus exposure and HLA in healthy donors. PCR employed 60 Vbeta and 13 Jbeta primers. Clones were read by immunoSEQ multiplex PCR, and TCRdb kept only the in-frame ones, dropping some. This table has about 94,000 clones, over 65% appearing once. Trimming stripped 0 bases from V and 3 bases from J, with 27 bases between. Germline V gives CDR1 MGHRA, CDR2 YSYEKL. The CDR3 spans 20 residues. J is TRBJ2-7 and V is TRBV4-1, with a possible D match to TRBD1 (5 bases). This sequence originates from a man aged 25-45 years in good health and CMV-seropositive. Source material: PBMCs. The CDR3 reads CASSQDSPSHRPRPYYEQYF. The CDR3 bases are TGCGCCAGCAGCCAAGATTCCCCCTCCCACAGGCCTCGTCCCTACTACGAGCAGTACTTC.